The T cell receptor beta chain described here comes from a study of blood T cell repertoires in COVID-19. The overall study: Whether acute or convalescent, the COVID-19 samples came from the United States, Italy and Spain.

Germline CDR1 reads SGHAT; CDR2 reads FQNNGV. V dropped 5 bases and J dropped 6 bases, with 19 bases sitting between them. CDR3 length: 16 amino acids. Per the authors' pipeline: Amplifying reference gene primers gave estimates of nucleated cell counts. Libraries were prepared by immunoSEQ multiplex PCR; TCRdb keeps only in-frame clonotypes and omits some of them. That table furnishes V, J and clone size, whereas the DNA furnished D and trimming. The sample includes tens of thousands of clones, around 90% of them seen just once. This clonotype was obtained from a woman of 80 years or more with active or convalescent COVID-19. The sequencing input was peripheral blood. This sequence joins TRBV11-2 and TRBJ2-2; tentatively, D is TRBD2 (6 bases). CDR3 DNA sequence: TGTGCCAGCAGCGGGCACGGGGGTAGGGAAGCCGGGGAGCTGTTTTTT. Protein product: CASSGHGGREAGELFF.